The clone carrying this TCR beta chain was detected only a few times. CDR3 length equals 14 residues. V lost 2 bases to trimming and J lost 5 bases; unmatched junction nucleotides: 5. The germline gives CDR1 DFQATT, CDR2 SNEGSKA (reference sequence). Amplification started from genomic DNA. A primer set of 30 forward and 13 reverse primers amplified the CDR3. TCRdb recomputed calls from the multiplex PCR reads with MiXCR, one row per CDR3 protein. The sample lists some 250,000 distinct CDR3 sequences; roughly 50% were seen once. The sample is drawn from a study of type 1 and type 2 diabetes patients. The sequence was obtained from a man younger than 30 with type 2 diabetes. The material sequenced was peripheral blood mononuclear cells (PBMCs). This chain links TRBV20-1 with TRBJ2-5, with 10 bases fitting TRBD1. The CDR3 is CSARWGDRGETQYF. The DNA of the CDR3 is TGCAGTGCTAGATGGGGGGACAGGGGTGAGACCCAGTACTTC.